The TCR beta chain under discussion was sequenced for a study of patients and donors after allogeneic stem cell transplantation. TCRdb itself ran the RT-PCR reads through MiXCR, one entry per CDR3 protein. The sample lists approximately 430,000 distinct CDR3 sequences, 16% occurring once. V trimming: 7 bases; J trimming: 8 bases; junction bases outside the gene matches: 10. Germline-derived CDR1 and CDR2 are KGHDR and SFDVKD. This CDR3 is built from 14 residues. The sequenced material came from blood, either unsorted or a sorted T cell fraction (not recorded which). The sequence derives from a human donor who was either an allogeneic HSCT recipient or a stem cell or donor lymphocyte infusion donor (not recorded which). It is not recorded whose cells these are; they may come from a transplant donor. J is TRBJ2-1 and V is TRBV24-1; 7 nucleotides line up with TRBD1. The DNA for the CDR3 is TGTGCCACCAGCCAACATCACAGGGGCGATGAGCAGTTCTTC. Protein product: CATSQHHRGDEQFF.